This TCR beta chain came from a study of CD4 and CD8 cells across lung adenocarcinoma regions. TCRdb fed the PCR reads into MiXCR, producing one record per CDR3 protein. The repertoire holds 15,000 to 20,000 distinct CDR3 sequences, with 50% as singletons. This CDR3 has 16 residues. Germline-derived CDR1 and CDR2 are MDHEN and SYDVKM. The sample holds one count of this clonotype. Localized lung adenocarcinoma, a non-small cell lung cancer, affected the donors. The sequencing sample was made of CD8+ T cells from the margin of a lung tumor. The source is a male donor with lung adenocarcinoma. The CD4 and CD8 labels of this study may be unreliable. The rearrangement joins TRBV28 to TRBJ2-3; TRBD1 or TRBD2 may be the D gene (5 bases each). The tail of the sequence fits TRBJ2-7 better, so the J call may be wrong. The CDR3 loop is CASSGEGMGGTNTQYF. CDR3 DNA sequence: TGTGCCAGCAGTGGTGAGGGGATGGGCGGCACAAATACGCAGTACTTC.